The entry below gives a single TCR beta chain sequence along with its context. The antigen this receptor binds is unknown. Per-base quality was not reported, and no clone a single base away is much larger than it. The sample's time point, from its label and the paper: pretreatment peripheral blood. A cohort of 30 or so patients with locally advanced or metastatic urothelial carcinoma, treated at Memorial Sloan Kettering on a trial protocol, was included. Peripheral blood mononuclear cells were collected pretreatment and during treatment, with between 1 and 8 total time points per patient. The Qiagen DNeasy Blood extraction kit was used to purify genomic DNA from total PBMCs and tumor samples. Collected pretreatment and during treatment, PBMCs were isolated and stored as previously described. V loses 1 base of germline sequence and J loses 0 bases, and the interval between the two ends is 18 bases. Via the germline V gene, CDR1 is MGHRA and CDR2 YSYEKL. The CDR3, from cysteine to phenylalanine, totals 18 residues. Only the CDR3 DNA is retained, 54 bases long and in frame from the first base.

The data belong to a study of PD-L1 blockade in urothelial cancer (dated by TCRdb to 2017 to 2019). Study-wide context: Therapy was started in the mid-2010s for all patients, and atezolizumab 1,200 mg was administered intravenously every 3 weeks. Pretreatment blood TCR-seq was available for 27 to 30 patients, at least one posttreatment blood collection was obtained for around 25 patients, and tumor TCR-seq was available for around 25 patients. Progression-free survival longer than 6 months counted as durable clinical benefit, and TCR features were additionally tested against both progression-free and overall survival. An ECOG performance status of 0 or 1 was recorded for the patients, and 0 to 3 prior chemotherapy regimens had been received by the patients. Durable clinical benefit was achieved by nine patients but not by the remaining 20. About nine tenths of the roughly 30 patients were males with bladder-origin urothelial cancer, and 18 of 29 reported a prior smoking history. In the same patients who had TCR sequencing, pretreatment tumors also underwent whole exome sequencing and RNA sequencing. Blood samples gave median yields of around 140,000 T cells and over 80,000 unique TCRs, along with a median clonality of 0.080. An exploratory multi-omic analysis was conducted of the somatic, immune and clinical correlates of response to PD-L1 blockade with atezolizumab in urothelial cancer. Pretreatment tumor samples and matched peripheral blood, collected serially before and after atezolizumab treatment, underwent TCR sequencing. Blood samples were analyzed at two time points: 3 weeks after treatment start (second dose) and 6 weeks after treatment start. What the study reported, not specific to this receptor: A pretreatment peripheral blood TCR clonality below the median was linked to improved progression-free and overall survival. At 3 weeks after the start of treatment, tumor-associated TCR clones in peripheral blood had expanded more in patients with durable benefit (n ≈ 22, p = 0.022). Because the sample size was small (n ≈ 30) and many of the analyses were exploratory, the results are meant to be hypothesis-generating.

To estimate absolute template abundance from read counts, synthetic TCR analog templates were spiked into each PCR. TCRbeta CDR3 regions were amplified from genomic DNA with bias-controlled V and J gene primers using the immunoSEQ assay. Sequencing of rearranged TCRbeta segments was done at approximately 20X coverage. Under the source paper's analysis protocol: Clustering was used to correct sequencing errors, and CDR3s were annotated against IMGT to assign V, D and J genes. Downstream analyses used only productive TCRbeta rearrangements, leaving out any out-of-frame or stop-codon sequences. Clonality was calculated as one minus the Shannon entropy normalized by the log of the number of unique productive sequences. Clones differing between time points or between blood and tumor were identified using Fisher's exact test with Benjamini-Hochberg correction, with an adjusted p below 0.01 applied as the threshold. Held by TCRdb, this immuneACCESS table contains in-frame sequences only and omits some clones. Under half of the omission traces to an unresolved V gene where checked; the cause of the rest is unknown. V and J calls and clone size come straight from that table; D and trimming were deduced from the DNA. A total of tens of thousands of clones appear in this sample, more than 75% of them only once. Together, the top ten hold 14% of the sample.

Sequences were derived from PBMCs, sampled around atezolizumab (anti-PD-L1) treatment. This sequence was found in a man between 60 and 75 years old with urothelial cancer. The rearranged chain carries TRBV4-1 and TRBJ1-2; TRBD1 is a possible D gene, resting on 5 matching bases. The CDR3 loop reads CASSQAPHQGGSNYGYTF. In nucleotide form, the sequence is TGCGCCAGCAGCCAAGCCCCCCACCAGGGAGGGTCTAACTATGGCTACACCTTC.